This TCR beta chain was observed in a study of T cells in Graves' hyperthyroidism and ophthalmopathy. Exclusions: uncontrolled infection, other autoimmune disease, pregnancy, lactation. On the basis of clinical symptoms, serum thyroxine and TRAb, thyroid ultrasound and orbital computed tomography, diagnoses were made. The V gene end was trimmed by 2 bases and the J gene end by 4 bases; junction bases not matched to a gene: 5. The CDR3 runs 15 residues. CDR1 MNHEY and CDR2 SVGEGT come from the germline V gene. TCR beta CDR3 regions were amplified from RNA. TCR CDR3 regions were first amplified by RT-PCR with HTBI primers. TCRdb itself ran the multiplex PCR reads through MiXCR, one entry per CDR3 protein. Of hundreds of thousands of distinct CDR3 sequences in the sample, 14% to 15% were seen once.

The sequence was collected from a man aged 18-30 years with Graves' ophthalmopathy. The specimen was blood. This chain links TRBV6-2 or TRBV6-3 with TRBJ2-7; 10 bases agree with TRBD1. CDR3 loop: CASSYHRDRGYEQYF. CDR3 coding DNA: TGTGCCAGCAGTTACCACCGGGACAGGGGTTACGAGCAGTACTTC.